This T cell receptor (beta chain) stems from a study of patients and donors after allogeneic stem cell transplantation. This clonotype was seen only a few times. TCRdb called the RT-PCR reads again in MiXCR, with one record for every CDR3 protein. The sample has over 200,000 distinct CDR3 sequences; around 40% are singletons. This CDR3 is built from 14 residues. CDR1 SGHRS and CDR2 YFSETQ come from the germline V gene. Trimming removed 4 bases from V and 6 bases from J; junction bases left unmatched: 8. The sequenced sample was blood, either unsorted or a sorted T cell fraction (not recorded which). This chain links TRBV5-1 with TRBJ1-1, with 8 bases lining up with TRBD1. The receptor's source is a human donor who was either an allogeneic HSCT recipient or a stem cell or donor lymphocyte infusion donor (not recorded which). It is not recorded whose cells these are; they may come from a transplant donor. CDR3 amino acids: CASSPGQGGAEAFF. DNA for the CDR3: TGCGCCAGCAGCCCCGGACAGGGAGGCGCTGAAGCTTTCTTT.